The clone carrying this TCR beta chain was detected many times. Antigen unknown. This sample was taken from a study of spatial heterogeneity in lung cancer. Study results and limitations: Ubiquitous and regional nonsynonymous mutation counts were tracked by ubiquitous and regional expanded TCR counts, respectively. The study found that expanded intratumoral alpha and beta TCR counts tracked tumor mutation counts.

The CDR3 extends over 16 amino acids. The V and J ends lost 5 bases and 0 bases respectively, with 13 bases between them. Germline V lookup: CDR1 MNHEY, CDR2 SMNVEV (reference sequence). TCR cDNA molecules were tagged individually, and each one carried a unique molecular identifier. MiXCR was run by TCRdb on the 5' RACE reads, yielding one entry per CDR3 protein. In the table there are nearly 15,000 distinct CDR3 sequences, 6.5% to 8% of which are singletons. As for time point: sample taken at primary tumor resection. The donor population consisted of some 67 patients with untreated, early-stage non-small cell lung cancer. The authors sequenced whole RNA from tumor, nontumor lung or frozen PBMC without sorting.

This TCR came from a male donor with early-stage non-small cell lung cancer. This specimen consisted of lung tumor tissue, obtained at surgery. The chain joins TRBV27 to TRBJ1-4, with D uncertain. The CDR3 nucleotides read TGTGCCAGCAGTAAACTCTTTGGGGCAACTAATGAAAAACTGTTTTTT. Its protein product is CASSKLFGATNEKLFF.